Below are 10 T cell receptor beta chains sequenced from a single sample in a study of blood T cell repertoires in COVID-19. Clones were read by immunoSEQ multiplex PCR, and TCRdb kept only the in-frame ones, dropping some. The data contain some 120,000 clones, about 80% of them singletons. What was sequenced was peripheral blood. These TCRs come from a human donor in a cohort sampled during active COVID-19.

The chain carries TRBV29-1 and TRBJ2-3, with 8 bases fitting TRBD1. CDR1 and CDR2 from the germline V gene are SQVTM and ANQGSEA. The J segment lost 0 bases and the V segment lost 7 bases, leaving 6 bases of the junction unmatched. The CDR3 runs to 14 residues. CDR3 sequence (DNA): TGCAGCGCTGCCGGGACAGGTAGCACAGATACGCAGTATTTT. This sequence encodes CSAAGTGSTDTQYF.

CDR3 sequence reads: CASSEKENQPQHF. The CDR3, as DNA: TGTGCCAGCAGTGAGAAGGAGAATCAGCCCCAGCATTTT. This chain uses TRBV6-1 with TRBJ1-5; D not certain. V lost 3 bases and J lost 4, with 7 bases in between. CDR1 is MNHNS, CDR2 SASEGT, per germline. This CDR3 region has 13 residues.

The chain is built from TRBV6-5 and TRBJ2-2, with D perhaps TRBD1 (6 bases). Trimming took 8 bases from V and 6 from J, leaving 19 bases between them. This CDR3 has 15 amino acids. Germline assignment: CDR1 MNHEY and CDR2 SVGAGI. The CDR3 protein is CASRKGVLGAGELFF. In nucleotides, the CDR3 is TGTGCCAGCCGGAAGGGGGTGTTAGGGGCCGGGGAGCTGTTTTTT.

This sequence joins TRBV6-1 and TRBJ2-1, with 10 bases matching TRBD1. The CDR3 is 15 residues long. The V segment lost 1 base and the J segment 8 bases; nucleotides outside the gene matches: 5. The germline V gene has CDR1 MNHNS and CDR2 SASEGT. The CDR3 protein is CASSEEWTGGHEQFF. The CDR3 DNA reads TGTGCCAGCAGTGAAGAGTGGACAGGGGGACATGAGCAGTTCTTC.

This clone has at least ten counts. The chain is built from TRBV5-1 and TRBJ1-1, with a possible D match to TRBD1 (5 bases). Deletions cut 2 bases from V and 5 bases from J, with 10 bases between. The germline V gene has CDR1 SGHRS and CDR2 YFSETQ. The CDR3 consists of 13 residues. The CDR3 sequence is CASSFGRGTEAFF. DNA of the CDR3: TGCGCCAGCAGCTTCGGAAGGGGAACTGAAGCTTTCTTT.

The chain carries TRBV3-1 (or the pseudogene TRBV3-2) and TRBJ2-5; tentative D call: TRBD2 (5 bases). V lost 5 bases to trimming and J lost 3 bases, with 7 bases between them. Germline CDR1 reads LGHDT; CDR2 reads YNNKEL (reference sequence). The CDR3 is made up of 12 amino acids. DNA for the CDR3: TGTGCCAGCAGCTGGGGAGAAGAGACCCAGTACTTC. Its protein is CASSWGEETQYF.

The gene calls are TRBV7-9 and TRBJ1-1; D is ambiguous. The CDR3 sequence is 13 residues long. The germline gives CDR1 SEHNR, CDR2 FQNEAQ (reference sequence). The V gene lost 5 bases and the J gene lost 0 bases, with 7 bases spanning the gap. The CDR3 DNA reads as TGTGCCAGCAGCCCCTTTATGAACACTGAAGCTTTCTTT. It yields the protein CASSPFMNTEAFF.

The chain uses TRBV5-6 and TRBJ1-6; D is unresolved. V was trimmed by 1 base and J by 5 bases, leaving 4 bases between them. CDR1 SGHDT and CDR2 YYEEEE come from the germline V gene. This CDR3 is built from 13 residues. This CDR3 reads CASSLTDNSPLHF. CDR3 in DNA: TGTGCCAGCAGCTTGACTGATAATTCACCCCTCCACTTT.

CDR3 nucleotide sequence: TGTGCCAGCAGCGGCCAGATCTACGAGCAGTACTTC. Protein sequence: CASSGQIYEQYF. This chain joins TRBV5-6 and TRBJ2-7; D remains unclear. V was shortened by 4 bases and J by 3 bases, with 8 bases between the two germline ends. This CDR3 has 12 residues. Germline V lookup: CDR1 SGHDT, CDR2 YYEEEE.

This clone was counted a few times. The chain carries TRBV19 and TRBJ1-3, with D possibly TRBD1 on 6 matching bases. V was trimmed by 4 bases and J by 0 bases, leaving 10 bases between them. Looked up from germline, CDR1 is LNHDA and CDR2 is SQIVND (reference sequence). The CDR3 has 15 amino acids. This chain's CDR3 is CASSTQGLSGNTIYF. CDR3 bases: TGTGCCAGTAGTACCCAGGGGCTCTCTGGAAACACCATATATTTT.